This TCR beta chain was captured by sequencing in a study of lymphopenia after photon versus proton radiotherapy. Whole-study findings and limits: Larger post-nadir TCR diversity loss correlated inversely with survival in deceased patients. Oligoclonal CD8+ Temra expansion after nadir drove photon patients' diversity drop. Relative stability marked proton patients; photon patients lost diversity and naive cells. Better survival with proton therapy was suggested as possible, not demonstrated.

On this clone: What it recognizes is unknown.

CDR1 MNHEY and CDR2 SMNVEV come from the germline V gene (reference sequence). Deletions cut 2 bases from V and 5 bases from J, with 2 bases between. CDR3 length: 11 amino acids. The table came from immunoSEQ multiplex PCR; TCRdb's copy has only in-frame clones and leaves some out. In the table there are approximately 35,000 clones, roughly nine tenths of which are singletons. This clonotype was sampled from a woman between 50 and 59 years old with pancreatic cancer. V usage is TRBV27 and J usage is TRBJ2-3; D unclear. The sample consisted of peripheral blood, taken from a patient treated with photon-based radiotherapy. In DNA, the CDR3 is TGTGCCAGCAGTTTAAAAGATACGCAGTATTTT. Its protein is CASSLKDTQYF.